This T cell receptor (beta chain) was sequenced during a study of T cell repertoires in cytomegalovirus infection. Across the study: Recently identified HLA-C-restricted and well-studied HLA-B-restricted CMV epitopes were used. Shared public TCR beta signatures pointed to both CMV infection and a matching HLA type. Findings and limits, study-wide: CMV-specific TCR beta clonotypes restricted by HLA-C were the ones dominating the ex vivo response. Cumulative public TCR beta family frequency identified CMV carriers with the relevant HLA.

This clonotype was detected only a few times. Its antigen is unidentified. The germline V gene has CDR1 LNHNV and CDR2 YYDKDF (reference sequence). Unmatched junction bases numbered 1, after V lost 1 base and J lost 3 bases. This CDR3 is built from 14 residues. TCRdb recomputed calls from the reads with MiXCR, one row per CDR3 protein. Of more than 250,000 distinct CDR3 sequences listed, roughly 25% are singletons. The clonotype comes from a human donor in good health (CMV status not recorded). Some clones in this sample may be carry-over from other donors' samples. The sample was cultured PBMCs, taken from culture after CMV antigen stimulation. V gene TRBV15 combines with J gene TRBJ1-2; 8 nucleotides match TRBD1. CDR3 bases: TGTGCCACCAGCAGAGCAGGGGGCGACTATGGCTACACCTTC. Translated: CATSRAGGDYGYTF.